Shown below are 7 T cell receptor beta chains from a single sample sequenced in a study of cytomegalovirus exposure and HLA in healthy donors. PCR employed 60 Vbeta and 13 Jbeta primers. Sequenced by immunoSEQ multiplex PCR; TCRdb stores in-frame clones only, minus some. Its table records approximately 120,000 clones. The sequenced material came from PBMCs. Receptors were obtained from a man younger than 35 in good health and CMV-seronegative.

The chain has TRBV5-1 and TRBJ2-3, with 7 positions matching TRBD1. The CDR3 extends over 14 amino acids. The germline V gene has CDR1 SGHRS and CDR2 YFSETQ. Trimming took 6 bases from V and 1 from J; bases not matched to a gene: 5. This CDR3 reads CASTDTGGTDTQYF. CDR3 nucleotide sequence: TGCGCCAGCACTGACACAGGGGGCACAGATACGCAGTATTTT.

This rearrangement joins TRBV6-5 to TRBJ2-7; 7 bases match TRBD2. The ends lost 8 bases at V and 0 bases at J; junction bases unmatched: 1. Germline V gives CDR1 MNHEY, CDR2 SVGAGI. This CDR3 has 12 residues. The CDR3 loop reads CASRDYSYEQYF. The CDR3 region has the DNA TGTGCCAGCCGGGACTACTCCTACGAGCAGTACTTC.

CDR3 residues: CASSIQGVSAYTF. Here the CDR3 DNA reads TGTGCCAGCAGCATACAGGGGGTTAGTGCCTACACCTTC. The chain couples TRBV5-4 to TRBJ1-2, with TRBD1 matching over 8 bases. The CDR3 length is 13 residues. Germline V gene lookup returns CDR1 SGHNT and CDR2 YYREEE (reference sequence). The V gene end was trimmed by 4 bases and the J gene end by 10 bases; junction bases not matched to a gene: 9. Drawing the rest from reference TRBV5-4 and TRBJ1-2, the complete variable domain is ETGVTQSPTHLIKTRGQQVTLRCSSQSGHNTVSWYQQALGQGPQFIFQYYREEENGRGNFPPRFSGLQFPNYSSELNVNALELDDSALYLCASSIQGVSAYTFGSGTRLTVV.

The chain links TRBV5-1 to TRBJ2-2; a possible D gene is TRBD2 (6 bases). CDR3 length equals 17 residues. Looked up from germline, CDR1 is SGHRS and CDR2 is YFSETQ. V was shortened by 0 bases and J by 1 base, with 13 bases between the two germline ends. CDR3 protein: CASSLGATGGNTGELFF. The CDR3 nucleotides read TGCGCCAGCAGCTTGGGAGCGACCGGGGGGAACACCGGGGAGCTGTTTTTT.

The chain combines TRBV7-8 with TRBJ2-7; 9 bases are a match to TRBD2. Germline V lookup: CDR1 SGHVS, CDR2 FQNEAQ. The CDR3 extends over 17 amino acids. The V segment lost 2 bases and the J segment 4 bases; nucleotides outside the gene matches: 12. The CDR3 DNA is TGTGCCAGCAGCTTACAAGTGGCGGGAGGGCCCTCGTACGAGCAGTACTTC. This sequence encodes CASSLQVAGGPSYEQYF.

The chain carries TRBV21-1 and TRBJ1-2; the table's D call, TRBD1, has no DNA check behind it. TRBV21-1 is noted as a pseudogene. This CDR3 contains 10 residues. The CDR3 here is CASGPGGYTF. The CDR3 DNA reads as TGTGCCAGCGGGCCCGGTGGCTACACCTTC.

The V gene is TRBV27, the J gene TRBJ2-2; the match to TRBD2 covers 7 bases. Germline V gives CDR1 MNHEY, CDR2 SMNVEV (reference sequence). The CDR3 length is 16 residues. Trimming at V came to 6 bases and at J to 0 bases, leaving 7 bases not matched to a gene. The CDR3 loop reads CASRRASGTNTGELFF. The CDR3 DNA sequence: TGTGCCAGCAGGAGGGCTAGCGGAACGAACACCGGGGAGCTGTTTTTT.